A selection of T cell receptor beta chains follows, all from one sample in a study of HIV-infected patients and healthy controls. TCRdb re-derived calls from the 5' RACE reads in MiXCR, one entry per CDR3 protein. The table lists under 70,000 distinct CDR3 sequences, roughly a fifth of them singletons. Sequencing was performed on CD4+ T cells from blood. The source is a human donor in good health. The CDR3 runs from the conserved cysteine through the conserved F or W. A D gene is named only where the DNA matches it firmly. A row's size may be missing; if present it is once, few, many or a size class.

clone_size j_call v_call d_call cdr3_nt cdr3_aa
many TRBJ1-1 TRBV18 NA TGTGCCAGCTCACTTGACAGAACGCTTGAAGCTTTCTTT CASSLDRTLEAFF
NA TRBJ2-3 TRBV27 NA TGTGCCAGCAGTTTATCCCTCCCATCGGGCACAGATACGCAGTATTTT CASSLSLPSGTDTQYF
many TRBJ1-5 TRBV5-1 NA TGCGCCAGCAGCTTAACAGGAGGTTTCGATCAGCCCCAGCATTTT CASSLTGGFDQPQHF
NA TRBJ1-1 TRBV11-2 NA TGTGCCAGCAGCCCGCAGGAGAACACTGAAGCTTTCTTT CASSPQENTEAFF
few TRBJ1-1 TRBV12-3/TRBV12-4 NA TGTGCCAGCAGCCTATCGGACGGCAGGACTGCGAAAGCTTTCTTT CASSLSDGRTAKAFF
NA TRBJ2-3 TRBV20-1 NA TGCAGTGCTAGACCGGGGGACGGTGGCACAGATACGCAGTATTTT CSARPGDGGTDTQYF
few TRBJ1-5 TRBV20-1 NA TGCAGTGCAAGTTCGGGGTTCTTGGGGGGTAACAATCAGCCCCAGCATTTT CSASSGFLGGNNQPQHF
few TRBJ1-1 TRBV10-3 NA TGTGCCATCCAGCAGGGACTCCCGAACACTGAAGCTTTCTTT CAIQQGLPNTEAFF
NA TRBJ1-1 TRBV19 TRBD1 TGTGCCAGCCGACAGGGTCGGGTTATGAACACTGAAGCTTTCTTT CASRQGRVMNTEAFF
many TRBJ2-1 TRBV5-1 NA TGCGCCAGCAGCTTTTGGCAGGGGATCTCCAATGAGCAGTTCTTC CASSFWQGISNEQFF
few TRBJ1-5 TRBV5-1 NA TGCGCCAGCAGCTTGGCCCCCGGGGGCGGCGATCAGCCCCAGCATTTT CASSLAPGGGDQPQHF
NA TRBJ2-2 TRBV7-3 TRBD2 TGTGCCAGCAGCTTAATAGCGGGAGCTGCGGCCGGGGAGCTGTTTTTT CASSLIAGAAAGELFF
many TRBJ2-7 TRBV10-3 NA TGTGCCATCAGTAGGGACAACTACGAGCAGTACTTC CAISRDNYEQYF
few TRBJ2-5 TRBV6-6 TRBD1 TGTGCCAGCAGTCGGACAGGGAAAGAGACCCAGTACTTC CASSRTGKETQYF
NA TRBJ1-2 TRBV30 NA TGTGCCTGGACTATACAGGTATCCTTTTATGGCTACACCTTC CAWTIQVSFYGYTF
NA TRBJ1-6 TRBV13 NA TGTGCCAGCAGCCCACCGGGGGGGGGCAATTCACCCCTCCACTTT CASSPPGGGNSPLHF
many TRBJ1-2 TRBV7-2 NA TGTGCCAGCAGCACCGGACAGAACTATGGCTACACCTTC CASSTGQNYGYTF
NA TRBJ2-7 TRBV18 TRBD1 TGTGTCAGCTCAACGACAGGGGGCGCAGCCCACGAGCAGTACTTC CVSSTTGGAAHEQYF
few TRBJ2-3 TRBV20-1 NA TGCAGTGCTAGAGTGGTCCCCGTGGATACGCAGTATTTT CSARVVPVDTQYF
many TRBJ2-3 TRBV7-9 NA TGTGCCAGCAGCCCGAGTGCAGATACGCAGTATTTT CASSPSADTQYF
few TRBJ1-1 TRBV7-8 NA TGTGCCAGCAGCTTAGACGCTAACAGGGCTTTCTTT CASSLDANRAFF
many TRBJ2-5 TRBV2 NA TGTGCCAGCAGTGAAGAGACCCAGTACTTC CASSEETQYF
many TRBJ2-3 TRBV20-1 NA TGCAGTGCTAGAGATTCGACCCGGCGTACTTCGCAGTATTTT CSARDSTRRTSQYF
NA TRBJ2-7 TRBV10-3 TRBD1 TGTGGGTCTGCGGGACAGGGGTCCTACGAGCAGTACTTC CGSAGQGSYEQYF
NA TRBJ1-2 TRBV20-1 NA TGCAGTGCTAGATTACCCAAGGGTCGCTACACCTTC CSARLPKGRYTF
few TRBJ1-2 TRBV12-3/TRBV12-4 NA TGTGCCAGCAGTCTAGTAAGCTATGGCTACACCTTC CASSLVSYGYTF
few TRBJ2-7 TRBV6-5 NA TGTGCCAGCAGTTACTCGAATCGGGGTTCCTACGAGCAGTACTTC CASSYSNRGSYEQYF
few TRBJ2-2 TRBV4-1 NA TGCGCCAGCAGCCAAGCGGGAGTGAGGACCGGGGAGCTGTTTTTT CASSQAGVRTGELFF
NA TRBJ2-6 TRBV29-1 NA TGCAGCGTTGTCGTCGACTCTGGGGCCAACGTCCTGACTTTC CSVVVDSGANVLTF
many TRBJ1-1 TRBV18 TRBD1 TGTGCCAGCTCACCCAACGTGGGACAGGGAGTTGAAGCTTTCTTT CASSPNVGQGVEAFF
many TRBJ2-2 TRBV29-1 NA TGCAGCGTTTGGGGGATGAACACCGGGGAGCTGTTTTTT CSVWGMNTGELFF
many TRBJ1-3 TRBV7-2 TRBD1 TGTGCCAGCAGCTTGGGGTTGTCAGGGGGCTCTGGAAACACCATATATTTT CASSLGLSGGSGNTIYF
NA TRBJ2-1 TRBV29-1 TRBD2 TGCAGCGTTGGGGGACTAGCGAACAATGAGCAGTTCTTC CSVGGLANNEQFF
NA TRBJ1-4 TRBV7-8 NA TGTGCCAGCAGCTTAGTGACGGGAACAACTAATGAAAAACTGTTTTTT CASSLVTGTTNEKLFF
many TRBJ1-1 TRBV9 NA TGTGCCAGCAGCGAGGACAGAAACCCTAGGAACACTGAAGCTTTCTTT CASSEDRNPRNTEAFF
NA TRBJ2-1 TRBV5-1 TRBD2 TGCGCCAGCAGCTTGGGCGCGGGGGGGATCGAAAATGAGCAGTTCTTC CASSLGAGGIENEQFF
NA TRBJ1-6 TRBV10-3 NA TGTGCCATCACAGGGGACGTCTATAATTCACCCCTCCACTTT CAITGDVYNSPLHF
many TRBJ2-3 TRBV6-2/TRBV6-3 TRBD1 TGTGCCAGCACCCCACTGACCGGGACAGGGGGCTGGTATACGCAGTATTTT CASTPLTGTGGWYTQYF
few TRBJ2-7 TRBV7-2 NA TGTGCCAGCAGCTTAGCAGGGTCGGGTGAGCAGTACTTC CASSLAGSGEQYF
few TRBJ1-1 TRBV18 NA TGTGCCAGCTCACCACCGTCAGGGGTCATAGCTTTCTTT CASSPPSGVIAFF
many TRBJ2-2 TRBV7-2 NA TGTGCCAGCAGCCCCCTGACCGGGGAGCTGTTTTTT CASSPLTGELFF
NA TRBJ2-7 TRBV3-1 TRBD1 TGTGCCAGCAGCCAATCGGACAGGGGCTACGAGCAGTACTTC CASSQSDRGYEQYF
few TRBJ1-1 TRBV30 NA TGTGCCTGGAGATCGACAGACGCTCGCTCTGAAGCTTTCTTT CAWRSTDARSEAFF
NA TRBJ2-3 TRBV5-6 TRBD2 TGTGCCAGCAGCTCGAGGGGACTAGCGACAGATACGCAGTATTTT CASSSRGLATDTQYF
few TRBJ2-7 TRBV29-1 NA TGCAGCGTTGTGATCGGGGCCTACGAGCAGTACTTC CSVVIGAYEQYF
few TRBJ2-2 TRBV7-9 NA TGTGCCAGCAGCTTAAGTCGCTTCTCGAACACCGGGGAGCTGTTTTTT CASSLSRFSNTGELFF
few TRBJ1-2 TRBV29-1 TRBD1 TGCAGCGTTCGAGGCGCCCGGGACAGGGGGCAAGGCTACACCTTC CSVRGARDRGQGYTF
few TRBJ2-3 TRBV20-1 NA TGCAGTGCTAGGCGGGATTTGCTCGGTTATACGCAGTATTTT CSARRDLLGYTQYF
NA TRBJ2-7 TRBV12-3/TRBV12-4 TRBD1 TGTGCCAGCAGTTTGGGACAGGGACGGAACTACGAGCAGTACTTC CASSLGQGRNYEQYF
NA TRBJ2-1 TRBV7-9 TRBD1 TGTGCCAGCAGCTTACCCCCTCCGACAGGGAACGACAATGAGCAGTTCTTC CASSLPPPTGNDNEQFF
NA TRBJ2-7 TRBV18 NA TGTGCCAGCTCACCATCGTCAGGGCCGAGGGAGCAGTACTTC CASSPSSGPREQYF
many TRBJ1-5 TRBV10-2 NA TGCGCCAGCAGCGATAGCAAGGGCGATCAGCCCCAGCATTTT CASSDSKGDQPQHF
NA TRBJ1-5 TRBV7-9 NA TGTGCCAGCAGCTTTAGGCCAAATCAGCCCCAGCATTTT CASSFRPNQPQHF
NA TRBJ1-1 TRBV7-2 NA TGTGCCAGCAGCCCCTATAACACTGAAGCTTTCTTT CASSPYNTEAFF
NA TRBJ2-7 TRBV7-9 TRBD1 TGTGCCAGCAGCCTCGGACGACAGGGGTTCAATCCCCAGTACTTC CASSLGRQGFNPQYF
NA TRBJ2-7 TRBV30 NA TGTGCCTGCCAAGGCAGCTCCTACGAGCAGTACTTC CACQGSSYEQYF
NA TRBJ2-1 TRBV2 NA TGTGCCAGCATGGATGGCTCCTACAATGAGCAGTTCTTC CASMDGSYNEQFF
many TRBJ2-3 TRBV7-6 NA TGTGCCAGCAGCTTTGCGGCGGGATACACAGATACGCAGTATTTT CASSFAAGYTDTQYF
few TRBJ1-5 TRBV6-5 NA TGTGCCAGCAGCTTTAATAGCAATCAGCCCCAGCATTTT CASSFNSNQPQHF
medium-sized TRBJ2-5 TRBV20-1 TRBD1 TGCAGTGCCTGGACAGGGGAGGTGACCCAGTACTTC CSAWTGEVTQYF